This T cell receptor (beta chain) emerged from a study of T cells in Graves' hyperthyroidism and ophthalmopathy (dated by TCRdb to between 2018 and 2021). The study in broad terms: A discovery cohort of roughly 100 patients, about 44 with Graves' ophthalmopathy and 55 to 60 with stable Graves' hyperthyroidism, was used to find distinguishing TCR V-J signatures. Once sampling was done, hyperthyroidism patients were given methimazole at a starting dose of 30 mg daily, whereas ophthalmopathy patients were given high-dose intravenous methylprednisolone. Prospective prediction of ophthalmopathy was tested in an independent validation cohort consisting of under 20 hyperthyroidism patients and some 15 patients who later progressed to ophthalmopathy. The 95 to 100 discovery patients were randomly split 7:3 into training and test sets. Thyroid tissue and blood T-cell repertoires from about six Graves' hyperthyroidism patients were also compared in the study. The paper reports TCR Vbeta CDR3 sequencing of approximately 140 peripheral blood samples: around 45 ophthalmopathy, under 80 hyperthyroidism and around 17 progressor patients. Overall results and qualifications from the work: In validation, the model predicted progression to ophthalmopathy a median of about 6.8 months before onset, with approximately 71% sensitivity and 72.22% specificity. Ophthalmopathy was separated from stable hyperthyroidism by a 13 V-J signature model, with approximately 89% sensitivity and just over 81% specificity obtained in cross-validation and 80%/75% obtained in testing. Most expanded thyroid clonotypes (frequency above 0.001) were also found in blood, which suggests that blood repertoires may mirror thyroid immune responses. No statistical method was used to fix the sample size in advance, and group allocation was not hidden from the investigators.

Stable Graves' hyperthyroidism was defined as no progression to ophthalmopathy during 18 months of follow-up. Hyperthyroidism patients were newly diagnosed, with disease duration under 2 months, and aged 18 to 65 years. Any patient with an uncontrolled infection, another autoimmune disease, pregnancy or lactation was excluded. Diagnoses were based on clinical symptoms, serum thyroxine and TRAb, thyroid ultrasound and orbital computed tomography. Total RNA was extracted with Trizol reagent, and quality was checked on an Agilent 2100 Bioanalyzer. CDR3 length: 14 amino acids, cysteine to phenylalanine. Only CDR3 DNA remains: 42 bases, in frame from the first base. Here V drops 4 bases and J drops 8 bases, and the junction holds 6 bases not matched to any gene. CDR1 and CDR2 were assigned from the germline V gene as KGHDR and SFDVKD. TCR beta CDR3 regions were amplified from RNA transcripts. The TCR CDR3 was subjected to a first round of RT-PCR using the HTBI primer set and the Qiagen OneStep RT-PCR kit. Libraries were constructed in a second round of multiplex PCR, after which size selection and purification were performed. The libraries were sequenced on an Illumina HiSeq2000 using paired-end 100 bp reads. Regarding the original processing steps: SOAPnuke was used to process the raw data, with reads discarded if the reads contained adapters or uncalled bases, had a mean Phred below 15, or lacked an exact constant-primer or identifier match. High-quality paired reads were merged with COPE v1.2.5, and unique nucleotide sequences were defined as clonotypes. MiTCR v1.1 was used to align clonotypes to the IMGT TRBV, TRBD and TRBJ reference segments. Analysis was restricted to V-J combinations with a frequency above 0.0001, which covered approximately 99% of repertoires. The TCS score was defined as F50 (clonal expansion) divided by E x V (chaos), with BLOSUM62-based TCRdist calculated between CDR3 peptides within each V-J. Welch's t-statistics and random forest reduced roughly 530 V-J features to 13, which were used in a naive Bayes classifier (R e1071). TCRdb applied fastp at Q25 and MiXCR to the public reads, then kept only in-frame beta chains. Here each entry gathers all rows of one CDR3 protein and keeps the most common genes and DNA. These V and J calls are TCRdb output, not the study's own analysis. The sample table holds hundreds of thousands of distinct CDR3 sequences, of which around 42% were seen once. The top ten clones comprise 8% to 8.5% of the sample.

This clonotype was seen repeatedly, ten times or more. It lacks a known antigen. Base quality data are lacking; no much larger clone is found one base away. The clonotype comes from a woman younger than 30 with Graves' hyperthyroidism. Donor details come from another sample of the same person, matched by shared clones. In this chain, TRBV24-1 is recombined with TRBJ1-4, and 7 bases in between align with TRBD1. Sequenced: peripheral blood or thyroid tissue (not recorded which). The CDR3 here reads CATSDRQGGEKLFF. The DNA sequence is given as TGTGCCACCAGTGACCGACAGGGAGGGGAAAAACTGTTTTTT.